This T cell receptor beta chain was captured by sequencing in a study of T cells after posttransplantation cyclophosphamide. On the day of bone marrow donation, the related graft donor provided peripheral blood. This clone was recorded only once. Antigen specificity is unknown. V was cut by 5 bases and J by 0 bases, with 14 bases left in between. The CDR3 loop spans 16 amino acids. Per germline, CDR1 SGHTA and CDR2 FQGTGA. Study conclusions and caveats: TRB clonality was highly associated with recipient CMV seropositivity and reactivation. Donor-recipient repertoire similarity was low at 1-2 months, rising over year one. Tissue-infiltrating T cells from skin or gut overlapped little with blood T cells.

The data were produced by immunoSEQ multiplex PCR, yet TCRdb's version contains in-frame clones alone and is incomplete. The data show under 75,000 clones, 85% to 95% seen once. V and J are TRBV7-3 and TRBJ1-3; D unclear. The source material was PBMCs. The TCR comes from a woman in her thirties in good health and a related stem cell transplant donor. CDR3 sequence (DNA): TGTGCCAGCAGCCTGTCTGCGCCAAACTCTGGAAACACCATATATTTT. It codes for CASSLSAPNSGNTIYF.